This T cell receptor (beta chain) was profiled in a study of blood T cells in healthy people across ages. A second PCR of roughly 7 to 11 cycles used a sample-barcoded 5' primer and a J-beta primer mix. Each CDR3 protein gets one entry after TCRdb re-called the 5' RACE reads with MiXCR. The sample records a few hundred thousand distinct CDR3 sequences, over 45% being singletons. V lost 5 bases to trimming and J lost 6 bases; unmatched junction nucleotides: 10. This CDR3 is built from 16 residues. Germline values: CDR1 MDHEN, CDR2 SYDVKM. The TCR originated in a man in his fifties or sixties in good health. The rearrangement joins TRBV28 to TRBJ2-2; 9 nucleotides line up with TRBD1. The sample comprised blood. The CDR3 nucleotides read TGTGCCAGCAGTCCCTACGGACAGGGGCAGGCCGGGGAGCTGTTTTTT. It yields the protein CASSPYGQGQAGELFF.